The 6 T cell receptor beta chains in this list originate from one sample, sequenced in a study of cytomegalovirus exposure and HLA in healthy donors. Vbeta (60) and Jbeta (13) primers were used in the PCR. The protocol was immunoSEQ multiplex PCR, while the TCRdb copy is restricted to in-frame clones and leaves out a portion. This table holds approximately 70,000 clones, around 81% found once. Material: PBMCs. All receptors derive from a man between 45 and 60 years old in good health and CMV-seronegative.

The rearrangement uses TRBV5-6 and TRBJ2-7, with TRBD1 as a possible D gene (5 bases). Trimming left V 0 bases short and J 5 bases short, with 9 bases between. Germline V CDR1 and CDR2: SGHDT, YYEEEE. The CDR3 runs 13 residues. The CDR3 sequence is CASSLAGWDEQYF. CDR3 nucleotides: TGTGCCAGCAGCTTGGCAGGGTGGGACGAGCAGTACTTC.

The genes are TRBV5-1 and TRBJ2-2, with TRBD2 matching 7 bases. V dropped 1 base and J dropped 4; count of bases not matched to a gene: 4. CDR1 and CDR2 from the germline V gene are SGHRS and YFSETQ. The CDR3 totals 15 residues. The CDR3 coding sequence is TGCGCCAGCAGCTTGTTCCCTAGCGGCACCGGGGAGCTGTTTTTT. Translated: CASSLFPSGTGELFF.

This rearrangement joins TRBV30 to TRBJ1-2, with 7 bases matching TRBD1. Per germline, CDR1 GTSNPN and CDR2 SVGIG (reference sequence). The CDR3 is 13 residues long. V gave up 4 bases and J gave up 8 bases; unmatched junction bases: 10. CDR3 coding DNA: TGTGCCTGGAAGGGGGCGGCACTGATAGGCTACACCTTC. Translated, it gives CAWKGAALIGYTF. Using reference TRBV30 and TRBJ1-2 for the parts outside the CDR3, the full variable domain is SQTIHQWPATLVQPVGSPLSLECTVEGTSNPNLYWYRQAAGRGLQLLFYSVGIGQISSEVPQNLSASRPQDRQFILSSKKLLLSDSGFYLCAWKGAALIGYTFGSGTRLTVV.

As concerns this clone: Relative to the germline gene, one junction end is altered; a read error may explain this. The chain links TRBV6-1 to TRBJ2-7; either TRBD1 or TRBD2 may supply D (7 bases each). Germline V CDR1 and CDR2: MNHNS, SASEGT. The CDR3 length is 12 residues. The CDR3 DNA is TGTGCCGGCAGGGGGGGCTCCTACGAGCAGTACTTC. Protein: CAGRGGSYEQYF.

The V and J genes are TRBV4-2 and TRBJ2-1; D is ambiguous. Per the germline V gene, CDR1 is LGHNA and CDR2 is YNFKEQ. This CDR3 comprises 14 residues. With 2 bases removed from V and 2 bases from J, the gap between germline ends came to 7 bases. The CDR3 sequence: CASSQFTAYNEQFF. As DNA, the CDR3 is TGTGCCAGCAGCCAATTTACAGCCTACAATGAGCAGTTCTTC.

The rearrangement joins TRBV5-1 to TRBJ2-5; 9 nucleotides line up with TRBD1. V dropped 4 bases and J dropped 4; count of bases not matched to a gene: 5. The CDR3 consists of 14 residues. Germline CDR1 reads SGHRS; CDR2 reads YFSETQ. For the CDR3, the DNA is TGCGCCAGCAGCGTCCGGGACAGGGTAGAGACCCAGTACTTC. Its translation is CASSVRDRVETQYF.